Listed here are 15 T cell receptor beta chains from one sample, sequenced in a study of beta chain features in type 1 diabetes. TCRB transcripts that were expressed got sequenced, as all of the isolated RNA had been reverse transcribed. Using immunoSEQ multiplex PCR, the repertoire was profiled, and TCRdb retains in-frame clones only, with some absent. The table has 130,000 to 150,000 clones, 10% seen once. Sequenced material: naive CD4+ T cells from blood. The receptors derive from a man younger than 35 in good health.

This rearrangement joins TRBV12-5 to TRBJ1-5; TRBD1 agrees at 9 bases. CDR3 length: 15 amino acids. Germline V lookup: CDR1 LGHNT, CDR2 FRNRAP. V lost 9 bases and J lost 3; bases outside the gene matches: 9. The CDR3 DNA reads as TGTGCTAGGGACCCCAGGGACAGGGTCAATCAGCCCCAGCATTTT. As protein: CARDPRDRVNQPQHF.

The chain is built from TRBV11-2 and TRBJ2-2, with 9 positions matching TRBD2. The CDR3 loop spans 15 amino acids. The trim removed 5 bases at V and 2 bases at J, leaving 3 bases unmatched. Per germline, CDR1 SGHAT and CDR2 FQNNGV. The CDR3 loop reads CASSPSGDNTGELFF. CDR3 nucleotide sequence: TGTGCCAGCAGCCCTAGCGGGGATAACACCGGGGAGCTGTTTTTT.

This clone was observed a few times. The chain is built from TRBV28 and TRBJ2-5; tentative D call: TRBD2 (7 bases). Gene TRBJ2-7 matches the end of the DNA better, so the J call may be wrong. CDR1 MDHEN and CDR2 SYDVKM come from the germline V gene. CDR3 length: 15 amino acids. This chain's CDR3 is CASSFGGHISYEQYF. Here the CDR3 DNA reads TGTGCCAGCAGTTTCGGGGGGCACATCTCCTACGAGCAGTACTTC.

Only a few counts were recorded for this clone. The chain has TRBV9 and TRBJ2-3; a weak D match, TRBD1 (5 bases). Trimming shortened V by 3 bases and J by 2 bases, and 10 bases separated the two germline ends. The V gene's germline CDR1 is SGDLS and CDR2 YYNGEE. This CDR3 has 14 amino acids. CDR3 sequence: CASSARQSTDTQYF. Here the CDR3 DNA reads TGTGCCAGCAGCGCTCGACAGTCCACAGATACGCAGTATTTT.

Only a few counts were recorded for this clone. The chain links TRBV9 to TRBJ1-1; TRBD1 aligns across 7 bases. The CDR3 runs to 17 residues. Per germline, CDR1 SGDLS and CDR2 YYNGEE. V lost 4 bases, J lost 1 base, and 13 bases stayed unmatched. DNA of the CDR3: TGTGCCAGCAGCCCCCGGCTGACAGGGTGGACGAACACTGAAGCTTTCTTT. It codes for CASSPRLTGWTNTEAFF.

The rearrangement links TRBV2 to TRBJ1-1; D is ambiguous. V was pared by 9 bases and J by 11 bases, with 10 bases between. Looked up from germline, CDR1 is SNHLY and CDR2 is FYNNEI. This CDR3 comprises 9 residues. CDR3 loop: CARGRVAFF. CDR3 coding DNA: TGTGCCAGGGGGAGGGTGGCTTTCTTT.

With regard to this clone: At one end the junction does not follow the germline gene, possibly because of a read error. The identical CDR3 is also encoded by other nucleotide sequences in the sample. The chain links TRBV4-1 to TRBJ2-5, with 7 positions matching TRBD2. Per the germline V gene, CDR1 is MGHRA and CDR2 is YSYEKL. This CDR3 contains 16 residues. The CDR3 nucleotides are TGCGCTAGCAGCCAAGGGCGAGCGGGGCAATGGGAGACCCAGTACTTC. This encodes CASSQGRAGQWETQYF.

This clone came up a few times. Here the CDR3 DNA reads TGTGCCAGCAGCGAGAACCTGCCGGGACTAGCGGGAGAGACCCAGTACTTC. This codes for CASSENLPGLAGETQYF. The chain joins TRBV7-7 to TRBJ2-5; the match to TRBD2 covers 12 bases. The length of the CDR3 is 17 residues. In germline, CDR1 is SSHAT, CDR2 FNYEAQ (reference sequence). V was clipped by 5 bases and J by 4 bases; unmatched bases: 11.

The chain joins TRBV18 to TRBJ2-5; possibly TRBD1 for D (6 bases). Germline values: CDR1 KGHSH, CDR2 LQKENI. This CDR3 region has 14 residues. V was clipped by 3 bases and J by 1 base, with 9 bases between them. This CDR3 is CASSPGQLQETQYF. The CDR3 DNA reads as TGTGCCAGCTCACCCGGACAGCTCCAAGAGACCCAGTACTTC.

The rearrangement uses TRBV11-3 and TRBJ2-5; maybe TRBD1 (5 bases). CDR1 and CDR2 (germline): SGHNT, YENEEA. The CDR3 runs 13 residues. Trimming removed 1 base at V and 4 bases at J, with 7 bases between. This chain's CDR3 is CASSLGQLETQYF. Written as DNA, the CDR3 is TGTGCCAGCAGCTTAGGACAGTTAGAGACCCAGTACTTC. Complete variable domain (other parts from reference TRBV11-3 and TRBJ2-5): EAGVVQSPRYKIIEKKQPVAFWCNPISGHNTLYWYLQNLGQGPELLIRYENEEAVDDSQLPKDRFSAERLKGVDSTLKIQPAELGDSAVYLCASSLGQLETQYFGPGTRLLVL.

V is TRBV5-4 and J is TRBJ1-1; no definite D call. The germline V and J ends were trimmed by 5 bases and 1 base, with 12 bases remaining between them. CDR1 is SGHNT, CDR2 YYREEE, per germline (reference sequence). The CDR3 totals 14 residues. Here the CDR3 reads CASSQPGTNTEAFF. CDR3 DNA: TGTGCCAGCAGTCAACCGGGTACGAACACTGAAGCTTTCTTT.

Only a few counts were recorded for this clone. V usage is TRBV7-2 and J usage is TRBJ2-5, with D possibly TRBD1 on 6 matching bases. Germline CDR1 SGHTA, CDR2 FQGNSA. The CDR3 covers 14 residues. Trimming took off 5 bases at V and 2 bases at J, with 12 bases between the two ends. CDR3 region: CASSAGQLQETQYF. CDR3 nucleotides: TGTGCCAGCAGCGCAGGACAGCTACAAGAGACCCAGTACTTC. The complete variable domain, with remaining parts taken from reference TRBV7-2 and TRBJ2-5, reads GAGVSQSPSNKVTEKGKDVELRCDPISGHTALYWYRQSLGQGLEFLIYFQGNSAPDKSGLPSDRFSAERTGGSVSTLTIQRTQQEDSAVYLCASSAGQLQETQYFGPGTRLLVL.

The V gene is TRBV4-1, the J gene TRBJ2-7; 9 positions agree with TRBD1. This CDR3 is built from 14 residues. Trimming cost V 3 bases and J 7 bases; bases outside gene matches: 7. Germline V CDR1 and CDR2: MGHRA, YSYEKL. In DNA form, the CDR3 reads TGCGCCAGCAGCCACCCGGGACAGGGACCGGAGCAGTACTTC. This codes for CASSHPGQGPEQYF.

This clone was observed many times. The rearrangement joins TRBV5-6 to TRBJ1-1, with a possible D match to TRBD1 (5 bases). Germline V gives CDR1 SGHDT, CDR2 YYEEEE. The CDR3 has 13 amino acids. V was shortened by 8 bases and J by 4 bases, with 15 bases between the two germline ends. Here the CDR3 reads CARTEEGRTEAFF. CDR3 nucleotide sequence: TGTGCCAGGACAGAAGAAGGACGCACTGAAGCTTTCTTT. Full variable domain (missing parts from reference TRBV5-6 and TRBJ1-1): DAGVTQSPTHLIKTRGQQVTLRCSPKSGHDTVSWYQQALGQGPQFIFQYYEEEERQRGNFPDRFSGHQFPNYSSELNVNALLLGDSALYLCARTEEGRTEAFFGQGTRLTVV.

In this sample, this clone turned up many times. CDR3 sequence (DNA): TGTGCCAGCAGCCAACGACTAGCGGGGGAGGCAGATACGCAGTATTTT. Its translation: CASSQRLAGEADTQYF. The rearrangement uses TRBV7-9 and TRBJ2-3; TRBD2 matches at 12 bases. Germline CDR1 is SEHNR and CDR2 is FQNEAQ (reference sequence). This CDR3 has 16 residues. Trimming removed 5 bases from V and 4 bases from J; junction bases left unmatched: 7.